These T cell receptor beta chains were read from a single sample in a study of graft-versus-host responses after intestinal transplantation. Sequencing used immunoSEQ multiplex PCR; TCRdb keeps in-frame clones, though not all of them. Among about 27,000 clones listed, more than 85% were seen once. The sample here was PBMCs, taken 18 days after transplant. The receptors were sampled from a human patient who received an intestinal transplant, so some T cells may come from the graft donor. Each CDR3 is given with its conserved first and last residue. The D gene is left open where the match is weak.

V gene: TRBV28; CDR3 length: 17; D gene: TRBD2; J gene: TRBJ2-1; CDR3 DNA: TGTGCCAGCAGTCCCGGGTCTAGCGGAGTTGTAGGCAATGAGCAGTTCTTC; CDR3 protein: CASSPGSSGVVGNEQFF
V gene: TRBV9; CDR3 length: 18; D gene: TRBD2; J gene: TRBJ2-1; CDR3 DNA: TGTGCCAGCAGCGTAGCCGGGGTATCGGGGGGAAACTACAATGAGCAGTTCTTC; CDR3 protein: CASSVAGVSGGNYNEQFF
V gene: TRBV2; CDR3 length: 13; D gene: .; J gene: TRBJ2-5; CDR3 DNA: TGTGCCAGCAATCAAGGGACCCAAGAGACCCAGTACTTC; CDR3 protein: CASNQGTQETQYF
V gene: TRBV7-9; CDR3 length: 11; D gene: .; J gene: TRBJ1-1; CDR3 DNA: TGTGCCAGCAGCTTTACCACTGAAGCTTTCTTT; CDR3 protein: CASSFTTEAFF
V gene: TRBV7-9; CDR3 length: 11; D gene: .; J gene: TRBJ1-1; CDR3 DNA: TGTGCCAGCCGATTGAACACTGAAGCTTTCTTT; CDR3 protein: CASRLNTEAFF
V gene: TRBV7-6; CDR3 length: 17; D gene: TRBD1; J gene: TRBJ1-6; CDR3 DNA: TGTGCCAGCAGCCCTGGGACAGGGGGACTCCTTGATTCACCCCTCCACTTT; CDR3 protein: CASSPGTGGLLDSPLHF
V gene: TRBV19; CDR3 length: 13; D gene: .; J gene: TRBJ1-1; CDR3 DNA: TGTGCCAGTAGCGGACATCAGAACACTGAAGCTTTCTTT; CDR3 protein: CASSGHQNTEAFF
V gene: TRBV7-9; CDR3 length: 15; D gene: .; J gene: TRBJ1-5; CDR3 DNA: TGTGCCAGCAGCTTAGCTGACGGGCCGGATCAGCCCCAGCATTTT; CDR3 protein: CASSLADGPDQPQHF
V gene: TRBV7-3; CDR3 length: 16; D gene: .; J gene: TRBJ2-3; CDR3 DNA: TGTGCCAGCAGCCCCGACCCGGGAAACCCCACAGATACGCAGTATTTT; CDR3 protein: CASSPDPGNPTDTQYF
V gene: TRBV5-1; CDR3 length: 14; D gene: .; J gene: TRBJ1-2; CDR3 DNA: TGCGCCAGCAGCGTGTCCCCCCCGGGGGGGAGCTACACCTTC; CDR3 protein: CASSVSPPGGSYTF
V gene: TRBV15; CDR3 length: 13; D gene: TRBD2; J gene: TRBJ2-3; CDR3 DNA: TGTGCCACCGCTAGCGGTGACACAGATACGCAGTATTTT; CDR3 protein: CATASGDTDTQYF